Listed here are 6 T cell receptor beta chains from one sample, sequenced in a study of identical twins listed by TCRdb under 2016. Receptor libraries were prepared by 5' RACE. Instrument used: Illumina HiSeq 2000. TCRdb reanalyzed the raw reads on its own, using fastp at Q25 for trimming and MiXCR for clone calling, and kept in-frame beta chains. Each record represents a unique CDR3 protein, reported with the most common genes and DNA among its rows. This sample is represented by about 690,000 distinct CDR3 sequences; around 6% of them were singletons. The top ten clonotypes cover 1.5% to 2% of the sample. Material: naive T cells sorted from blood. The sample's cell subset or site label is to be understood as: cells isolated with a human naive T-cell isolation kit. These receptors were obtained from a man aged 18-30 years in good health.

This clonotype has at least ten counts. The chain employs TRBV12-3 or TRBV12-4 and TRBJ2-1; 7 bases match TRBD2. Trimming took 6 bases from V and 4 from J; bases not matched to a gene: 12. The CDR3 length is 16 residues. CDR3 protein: CASSRIGEGPYNEQFF. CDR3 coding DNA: TGTGCCAGCAGCCGCATAGGGGAGGGCCCTTACAATGAGCAGTTCTTC.

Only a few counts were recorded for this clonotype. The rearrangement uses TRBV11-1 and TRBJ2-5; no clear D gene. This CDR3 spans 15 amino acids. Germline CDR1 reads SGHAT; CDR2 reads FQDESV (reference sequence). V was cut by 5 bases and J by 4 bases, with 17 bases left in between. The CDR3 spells CASSRLPKAGETQYF. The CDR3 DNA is TGTGCCAGCAGCCGACTGCCCAAGGCAGGAGAGACCCAGTACTTC.

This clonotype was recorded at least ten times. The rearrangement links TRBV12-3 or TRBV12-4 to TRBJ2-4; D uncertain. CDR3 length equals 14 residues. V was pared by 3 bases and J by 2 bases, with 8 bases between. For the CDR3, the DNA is TGTGCCAGCAGTTTTTTGCAGACCAAAAACATTCAGTACTTC. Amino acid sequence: CASSFLQTKNIQYF.

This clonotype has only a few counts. CDR3 bases: TGCGCCAGCAGCTTGGCCACTGGCGGGAAGGACACCGGGGAGCTGTTTTTT. Its protein is CASSLATGGKDTGELFF. The rearrangement uses TRBV5-1 and TRBJ2-2; maybe TRBD2 (6 bases). Germline V gene sequence: CDR1 SGHRS, CDR2 YFSETQ. Between the trimmed V and J ends, which lost 0 bases and 3 bases, there was a span of 15 bases. The CDR3 extends over 17 amino acids. Full variable domain (remainder filled in from reference TRBV5-1 and TRBJ2-2): KAGVTQTPRYLIKTRGQQVTLSCSPISGHRSVSWYQQTPGQGLQFLFEYFSETQRNKGNFPGRFSGRQFSNSRSEMNVSTLELGDSALYLCASSLATGGKDTGELFFGEGSRLTVL.

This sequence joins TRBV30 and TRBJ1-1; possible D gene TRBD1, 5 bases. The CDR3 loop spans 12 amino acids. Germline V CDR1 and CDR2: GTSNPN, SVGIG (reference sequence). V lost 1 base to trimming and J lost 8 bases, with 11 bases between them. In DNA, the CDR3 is TGTGCCTGGAGTGGGGGGTATCAGGAAGCTTTCTTT. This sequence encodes CAWSGGYQEAFF.

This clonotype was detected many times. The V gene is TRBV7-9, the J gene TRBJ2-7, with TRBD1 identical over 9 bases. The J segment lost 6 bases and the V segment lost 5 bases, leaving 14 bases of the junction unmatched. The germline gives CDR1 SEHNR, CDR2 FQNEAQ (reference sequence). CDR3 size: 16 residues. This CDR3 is CASSTFPGTGTLEQYF. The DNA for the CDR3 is TGTGCCAGCAGCACATTCCCCGGGACAGGGACCCTCGAGCAGTACTTC.